The 29 T cell receptor beta chains below all came from one sample that was sequenced in a study of blood T cell repertoires in COVID-19. Assay: immunoSEQ multiplex PCR; the TCRdb copy retains only in-frame clones and omits some. Among 100,000 to 110,000 clones, 87% were seen once, and the ten largest hold roughly 7.4%. The source material was peripheral blood. These TCRs come from a man aged 25 to 45 in a cohort sampled during active COVID-19.

This rearrangement joins TRBV27 to TRBJ1-2; D is possibly TRBD1 (6 bases). Trimming removed 2 bases from V and 8 bases from J, with 9 bases in between. Germline V CDR1 and CDR2: MNHEY, SMNVEV (reference sequence). The CDR3 sequence is 12 residues long. The CDR3 DNA reads as TGTGCCAGCAGTTTACAGGGGAGCGGCTACACCTTC. Amino acid sequence: CASSLQGSGYTF.

V and J are TRBV18 and TRBJ1-5, with 9 bases fitting TRBD1. The germline gives CDR1 KGHSH, CDR2 LQKENI. This CDR3 region has 16 residues. The V segment lost 0 bases and the J segment 4 bases; nucleotides outside the gene matches: 4. The CDR3 here is CASSPPGTGRNQPQHF. The DNA for the CDR3 is TGTGCCAGCTCACCACCAGGGACAGGGCGGAATCAGCCCCAGCATTTT. Using reference TRBV18 and TRBJ1-5 for the parts outside the CDR3, the full variable domain is NAGVMQNPRHLVRRRGQEARLRCSPMKGHSHVYWYRQLPEEGLKFMVYLQKENIIDESGMPKERFSAEFPKEGPSILRIQQVVRGDSAAYFCASSPPGTGRNQPQHFGDGTRLSIL.

This clone appeared once. V is TRBV7-9 and J is TRBJ2-1; TRBD2 might be the D (5 bases). Germline V gene lookup returns CDR1 SEHNR and CDR2 FQNEAQ (reference sequence). Trimming removed 5 bases from V and 0 bases from J, with 17 bases in between. The CDR3 contains 17 residues. CDR3 region: CASSPLGRVDSYNEQFF. The CDR3 DNA is TGTGCCAGCAGCCCCCTCGGGCGGGTGGACTCCTACAATGAGCAGTTCTTC.

This clone has only one observation. V usage is TRBV5-1 and J usage is TRBJ2-5; D not resolved. The CDR3 sequence is 12 residues long. CDR1 SGHRS and CDR2 YFSETQ come from the germline V gene. The V end lost 1 base, the J end lost 5 bases, and 6 bases lay between the germline ends. The CDR3 DNA sequence: TGCGCCAGCAGCTTGTTCGAGGAGACCCAGTACTTC. Amino acids: CASSLFEETQYF.

This chain joins TRBV6-5 and TRBJ2-2, with D possibly matching TRBD1 (6 bases). This CDR3 is 16 amino acids long. CDR1 and CDR2 (germline): MNHEY, SVGAGI. V shed 1 base and J shed 6 bases, with 15 bases lying between them. CDR3 sequence reads: CASSYYAGTNSGELFF. As DNA, the CDR3 is TGTGCCAGCAGTTACTATGCTGGGACAAACTCCGGGGAGCTGTTTTTT.

The rearrangement uses TRBV19 and TRBJ1-1; D might be TRBD1 (6 bases). Germline V lookup: CDR1 LNHDA, CDR2 SQIVND (reference sequence). The CDR3 totals 15 residues. V lost 6 bases and J 3 bases, leaving 17 bases between the germline ends. The CDR3 spells CASRTDPTGHTEAFF. In DNA form, the CDR3 reads TGTGCCAGTAGGACAGACCCAACAGGGCACACTGAAGCTTTCTTT.

CDR3 amino acids: CSAIISTEAFF. CDR3 DNA: TGCAGTGCTATCATTTCCACTGAAGCTTTCTTT. This chain connects TRBV20-1 to TRBJ1-1; D ambiguous. CDR3 length: 11 amino acids. V was trimmed by 4 bases and J by 4 bases, leaving 7 bases between them. CDR1 and CDR2 from the germline V gene are DFQATT and SNEGSKA (reference sequence).

The DNA for the CDR3 is TGTGCCAGCAGCCCAATCCACCGCGGAGATACGCAGTATTTT. It encodes CASSPIHRGDTQYF. The chain is built from TRBV7-9 and TRBJ2-3; no clear D gene. V lost 5 bases to trimming and J lost 5 bases, with 14 bases between them. The germline V gene has CDR1 SEHNR and CDR2 FQNEAQ (reference sequence). The CDR3 loop spans 14 amino acids.

This clone was counted only a few times. The V call is TRBV10-3, the J call TRBJ1-3; a possible D gene is TRBD1 (6 bases). Deletions cut 8 bases from V and 1 base from J, with 9 bases between. The CDR3 is made up of 13 amino acids. The germline gives CDR1 ENHRY, CDR2 SYGVKD. The CDR3 bases are TGTGCCATCGCAGGGGATTCTGGAAACACCATATATTTT. Its protein product is CAIAGDSGNTIYF.

The genes are TRBV19 and TRBJ2-1; TRBD2 agrees at 9 bases. The J segment lost 2 bases and the V segment lost 3 bases, leaving 2 bases of the junction unmatched. The CDR3 contains 15 residues. In germline, CDR1 is LNHDA, CDR2 SQIVND (reference sequence). The CDR3: CASSISGGPYNEQFF. Written as DNA, the CDR3 is TGTGCCAGTAGTATTAGCGGGGGACCCTACAATGAGCAGTTCTTC.

This clone was seen a few times. The gene calls are TRBV2 and TRBJ1-5; 9 bases are shared with TRBD1. J lost 3 bases, V lost 4 bases, and 7 bases had no gene match. Germline loops: CDR1 SNHLY, CDR2 FYNNEI. The length of the CDR3 is 16 residues. The CDR3 is CASSGQTGGNNQPQHF. CDR3 nucleotides: TGTGCCAGCAGTGGCCAGACAGGGGGTAACAATCAGCCCCAGCATTTT.

This clone has only a few counts. This chain connects TRBV7-9 to TRBJ2-7; D may be TRBD2 (5 bases). Germline lookup yields CDR1 SEHNR and CDR2 FQNEAQ (reference sequence). The CDR3 is 13 residues long. V was clipped by 5 bases and J by 2 bases, with 10 bases between them. The CDR3, as DNA: TGTGCCAGCAGCCCAGGACTTCCCTACGAGCAGTACTTC. Its protein product is CASSPGLPYEQYF.

This clone was counted between two and nine times. This sequence joins TRBV5-4 and TRBJ1-2; D not certain. Germline-derived CDR1 and CDR2 are SGHNT and YYREEE (reference sequence). This CDR3 region has 12 residues. Trimming stripped 0 bases from V and 5 bases from J, with 5 bases between. CDR3 region: CASSLGHYGYTF. The CDR3 DNA sequence: TGTGCCAGCAGCTTGGGGCATTATGGCTACACCTTC. Based on the CDR3 plus reference TRBV5-4 and TRBJ1-2, the full variable domain is ETGVTQSPTHLIKTRGQQVTLRCSSQSGHNTVSWYQQALGQGPQFIFQYYREEENGRGNFPPRFSGLQFPNYSSELNVNALELDDSALYLCASSLGHYGYTFGSGTRLTVV.

This clone has only a few counts. The chain has TRBV28 and TRBJ2-2, with 7 bases fitting TRBD1. This CDR3 has 15 residues. V trimming: 5 bases; J trimming: 4 bases; junction bases outside the gene matches: 7. The V gene's germline CDR1 is MDHEN and CDR2 SYDVKM. CDR3 residues: CASSPDRAGTGELFF. CDR3 bases: TGTGCCAGCAGTCCCGACAGGGCGGGCACCGGGGAGCTGTTTTTT. Looking up the rest from reference TRBV28 and TRBJ2-2 gives the full variable domain: DVKVTQSSRYLVKRTGEKVFLECVQDMDHENMFWYRQDPGLGLRLIYFSYDVKMKEKGDIPEGYSVSREKKERFSLILESASTNQTSMYLCASSPDRAGTGELFFGEGSRLTVL.

CDR3 sequence reads: CASSVVGTSGVNEQFF. In nucleotides, the CDR3 is TGTGCCAGCAGCGTAGTTGGGACTAGCGGGGTCAATGAGCAGTTCTTC. The rearrangement uses TRBV9 and TRBJ2-1; TRBD2 matches at 13 bases. V shed 0 bases, J shed 6 bases, and the junction held 3 bases outside the gene matches. Germline-derived CDR1 and CDR2 are SGDLS and YYNGEE. The CDR3 extends over 16 amino acids.

With regard to this clone: Compared with germline, one end of the junction differs, possibly owing to a read error. The gene calls are TRBV5-1 and TRBJ2-6, with D tentatively TRBD2 (6 bases). The germline V gene has CDR1 SGHRS and CDR2 YFSETQ. The length of the CDR3 is 14 residues. The CDR3 reads CASSLENGGNVLTF. The CDR3 DNA reads TGCGCCAGCAGCTTGGAAAACGGGGGCAACGTCCTGACTTTC.

For the CDR3, the DNA is TGCGCCAGCAGCCAAGCCTACAGGGGGGAGGATGAAAAACTGTTTTTT. Protein: CASSQAYRGEDEKLFF. The V gene is TRBV4-1, the J gene TRBJ1-4, with 8 bases matching TRBD1. Losses at the gene ends were 1 base for V and 6 bases for J; bases not matched to a gene: 7. The CDR3 runs 16 residues. Per the germline V gene, CDR1 is MGHRA and CDR2 is YSYEKL.

The chain uses TRBV6-2 or TRBV6-3 and TRBJ2-3; perhaps TRBD1 as D (7 bases). Germline CDR1 MNHEY, CDR2 SVGEGT. Trimming stripped 0 bases from V and 4 bases from J, with 14 bases between. The CDR3 is 16 residues long. CDR3 nucleotide sequence: TGTGCCAGCAGTTACTCGATTCAGGGGGGTCCAGATACGCAGTATTTT. This encodes CASSYSIQGGPDTQYF.

This clone has a single count. The V and J genes are TRBV2 and TRBJ2-3, with D unclear. Germline CDR1 SNHLY, CDR2 FYNNEI. CDR3 length: 13 amino acids. Trimming took 7 bases from V and 0 from J, leaving 8 bases between them. For the CDR3, the DNA is TGTGCCAGCACGCTATTAAGCACAGATACGCAGTATTTT. Translated: CASTLLSTDTQYF.

The J gene is TRBJ2-3, the V gene TRBV4-1; tentative D call: TRBD2 (5 bases). Trimming pared 1 base from V and 4 bases from J, leaving 12 bases between. Germline V gene sequence: CDR1 MGHRA, CDR2 YSYEKL. This CDR3 region has 15 residues. CDR3 region: CASSQGSLRADTQYF. The CDR3 DNA follows: TGCGCCAGCAGCCAAGGCAGCCTGCGGGCAGATACGCAGTATTTT.

The V gene is TRBV5-1, the J gene TRBJ1-4; TRBD1 agrees at 9 bases. V was clipped by 4 bases and J by 4 bases; unmatched bases: 8. Germline assignment: CDR1 SGHRS and CDR2 YFSETQ. The CDR3 loop spans 16 amino acids. Written as DNA, the CDR3 is TGCGCCAGCAGCCCCGCCCTGGGACAGGGTAATGAAAAACTGTTTTTT. Protein product: CASSPALGQGNEKLFF.

This chain joins TRBV11-3 and TRBJ2-3; TRBD2 is a possible D gene (5 bases). The length of the CDR3 is 17 residues. Germline CDR1 reads SGHNT; CDR2 reads YENEEA. The V end was cut by 1 base, the J end by 2 bases, with 16 bases between. CDR3 nucleotide sequence: TGTGCCAGCAGCTTAGGGAGGACCCAAGGCCCCACAGATACGCAGTATTTT. It is translated as CASSLGRTQGPTDTQYF.

This clone was picked up one time. V usage is TRBV6-2 or TRBV6-3 and J usage is TRBJ2-6, with D perhaps matching TRBD1 (6 bases). CDR1 is MNHEY, CDR2 SVGEGT, per germline. This CDR3 has 20 amino acids. Trimming took off 6 bases at V and 0 bases at J, with 24 bases between the two ends. This CDR3 reads CASSKGLWGQSISGANVLTF. CDR3 nucleotides: TGTGCCAGCAGCAAGGGGTTGTGGGGGCAATCTATCTCTGGGGCCAACGTCCTGACTTTC.

The chain carries TRBV7-9 and TRBJ2-3; D is possibly TRBD2 (5 bases). Germline lookup yields CDR1 SEHNR and CDR2 FQNEAQ (reference sequence). Trimming removed 7 bases at V and 2 bases at J, with 16 bases between. The CDR3 is 15 residues long. CDR3 sequence (DNA): TGTGCCAGCACCCCCCGGTCGGGGTACACAGATACGCAGTATTTT. This translates into CASTPRSGYTDTQYF.

The chain carries TRBV28 and TRBJ2-7; 8 bases align to TRBD2. CDR3 length equals 12 residues. Losses at the gene ends were 8 bases for V and 2 bases for J; bases not matched to a gene: 2. Germline loops: CDR1 MDHEN, CDR2 SYDVKM. For the CDR3, the DNA is TGTGCCAGCGGGACTAGTCCCTACGAGCAGTACTTC. Protein sequence: CASGTSPYEQYF. The full variable domain, with the rest looked up from reference TRBV28 and TRBJ2-7, is DVKVTQSSRYLVKRTGEKVFLECVQDMDHENMFWYRQDPGLGLRLIYFSYDVKMKEKGDIPEGYSVSREKKERFSLILESASTNQTSMYLCASGTSPYEQYFGPGTRLTVT.

This chain joins TRBV4-3 and TRBJ2-1; D is unresolved. From germline, CDR1 is LGHNA and CDR2 YSLEER. CDR3 length: 15 amino acids. The germline V and J ends were trimmed by 2 bases and 0 bases, with 8 bases remaining between them. The CDR3 nucleotides are TGCGCCAGCAGCCAATCCGTGAGCTCCTACAATGAGCAGTTCTTC. As protein: CASSQSVSSYNEQFF.

The rearrangement links TRBV28 to TRBJ1-1; D uncertain. V was trimmed by 3 bases and J by 0 bases, leaving 11 bases between them. This CDR3 comprises 15 residues. Germline-derived CDR1 and CDR2 are MDHEN and SYDVKM. CDR3 coding DNA: TGTGCCAGCAGTTTCCACGCGGTTATGAACACTGAAGCTTTCTTT. It translates to CASSFHAVMNTEAFF.

This chain uses TRBV24-1 with TRBJ2-2; D remains unclear. From germline, CDR1 is KGHDR and CDR2 SFDVKD. The V end lost 8 bases, the J end lost 3 bases, and 9 bases lay between the germline ends. The CDR3 sequence is 13 residues long. The CDR3 sequence is CATMEIDTGELFF. The CDR3 DNA is TGTGCCACCATGGAGATTGACACCGGGGAGCTGTTTTTT.

In its sample, this clone was seen once. This sequence joins TRBV6-5 and TRBJ1-1, with 9 bases fitting TRBD1. The CDR3 is made up of 15 amino acids. With V trimmed by 0 bases and J by 6 bases, 5 bases remained unmatched. CDR1 is MNHEY and CDR2 is SVGAGI in the germline V gene. CDR3 in DNA: TGTGCCAGCAGTTACTCGGGGACAGGGCGGCCTGAAGCTTTCTTT. This gives the protein CASSYSGTGRPEAFF.